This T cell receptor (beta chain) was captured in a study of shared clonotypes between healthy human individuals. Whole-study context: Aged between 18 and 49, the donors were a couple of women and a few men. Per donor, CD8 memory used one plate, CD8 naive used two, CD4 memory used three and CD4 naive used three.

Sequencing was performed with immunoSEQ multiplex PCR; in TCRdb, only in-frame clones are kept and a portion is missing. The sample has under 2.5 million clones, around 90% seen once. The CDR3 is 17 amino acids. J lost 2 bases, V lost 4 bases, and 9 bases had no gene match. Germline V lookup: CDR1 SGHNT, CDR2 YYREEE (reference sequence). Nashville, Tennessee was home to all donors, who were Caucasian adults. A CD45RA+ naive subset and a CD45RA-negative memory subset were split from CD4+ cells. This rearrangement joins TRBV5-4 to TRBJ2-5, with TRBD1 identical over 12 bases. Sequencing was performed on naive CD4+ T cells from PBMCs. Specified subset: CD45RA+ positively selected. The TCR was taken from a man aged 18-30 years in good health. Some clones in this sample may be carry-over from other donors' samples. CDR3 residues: CASSILRDRGRQETQYF. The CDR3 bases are TGTGCCAGCAGCATCTTGCGGGACAGGGGGCGTCAAGAGACCCAGTACTTC.